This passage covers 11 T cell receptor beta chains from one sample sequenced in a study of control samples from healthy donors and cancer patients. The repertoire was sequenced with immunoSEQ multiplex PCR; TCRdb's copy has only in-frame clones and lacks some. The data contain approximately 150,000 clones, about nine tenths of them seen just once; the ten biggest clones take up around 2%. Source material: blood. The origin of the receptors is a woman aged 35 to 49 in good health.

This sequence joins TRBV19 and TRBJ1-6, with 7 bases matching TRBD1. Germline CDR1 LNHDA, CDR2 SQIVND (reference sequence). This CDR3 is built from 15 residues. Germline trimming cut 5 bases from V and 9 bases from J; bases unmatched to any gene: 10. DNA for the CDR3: TGTGCCAGTAGTCCCCGGACAGGTGCTAGTTCACCCCTCCACTTT. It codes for CASSPRTGASSPLHF.

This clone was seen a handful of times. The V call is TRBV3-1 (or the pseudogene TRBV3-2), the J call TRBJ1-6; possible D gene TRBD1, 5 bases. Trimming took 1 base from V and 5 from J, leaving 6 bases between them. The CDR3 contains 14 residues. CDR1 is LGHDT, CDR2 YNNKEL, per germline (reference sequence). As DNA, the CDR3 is TGTGCCAGCAGCCAAGGAGGGGATAATTCACCCCTCCACTTT. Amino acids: CASSQGGDNSPLHF.

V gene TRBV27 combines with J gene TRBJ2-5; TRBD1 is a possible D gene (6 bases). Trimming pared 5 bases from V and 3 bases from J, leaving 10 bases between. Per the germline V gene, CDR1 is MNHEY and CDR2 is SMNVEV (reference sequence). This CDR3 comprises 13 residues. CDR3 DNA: TGTGCCAGCAGTCTAAGGGACAAAGAGACCCAGTACTTC. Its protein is CASSLRDKETQYF.

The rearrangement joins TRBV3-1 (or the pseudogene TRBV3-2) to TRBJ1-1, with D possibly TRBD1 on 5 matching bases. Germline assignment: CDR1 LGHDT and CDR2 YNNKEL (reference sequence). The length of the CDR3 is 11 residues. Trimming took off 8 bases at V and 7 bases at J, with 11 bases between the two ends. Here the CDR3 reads CASRGGDEAFF. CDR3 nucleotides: TGTGCCAGCCGTGGGGGGGATGAAGCTTTCTTT.

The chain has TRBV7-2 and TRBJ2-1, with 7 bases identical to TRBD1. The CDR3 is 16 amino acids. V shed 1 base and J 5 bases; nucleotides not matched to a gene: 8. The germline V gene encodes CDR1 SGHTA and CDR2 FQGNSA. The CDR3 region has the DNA TGTGCCAGCAGCTTAGAACCAGGGGGAAAAAACAATGAGCAGTTCTTC. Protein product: CASSLEPGGKNNEQFF. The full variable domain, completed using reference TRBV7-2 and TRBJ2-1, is GAGVSQSPSNKVTEKGKDVELRCDPISGHTALYWYRQSLGQGLEFLIYFQGNSAPDKSGLPSDRFSAERTGGSVSTLTIQRTQQEDSAVYLCASSLEPGGKNNEQFFGPGTRLTVL.

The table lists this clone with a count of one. The CDR3: CASRRLPSGGDEQFF. CDR3 DNA: TGCGCCAGCAGACGGTTGCCTAGCGGGGGTGATGAGCAGTTCTTC. The rearrangement uses TRBV5-1 and TRBJ2-1, with 10 bases identical to TRBD2. The germline gives CDR1 SGHRS, CDR2 YFSETQ. CDR3 length: 15 amino acids. The trim removed 5 bases at V and 8 bases at J, leaving 10 bases unmatched.

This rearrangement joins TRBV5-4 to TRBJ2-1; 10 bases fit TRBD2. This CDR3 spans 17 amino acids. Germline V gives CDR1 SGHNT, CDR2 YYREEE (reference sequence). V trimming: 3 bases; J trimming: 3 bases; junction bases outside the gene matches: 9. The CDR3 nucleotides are TGTGCCAGCAGCTCTAATAAGCGGGGGGGCGACTACAATGAGCAGTTCTTC. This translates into CASSSNKRGGDYNEQFF.

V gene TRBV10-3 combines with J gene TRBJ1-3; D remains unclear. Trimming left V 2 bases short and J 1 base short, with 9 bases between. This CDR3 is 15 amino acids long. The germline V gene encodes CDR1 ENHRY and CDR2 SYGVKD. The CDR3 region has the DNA TGTGCCATCAGTGAGCCCACCCTATCTGGAAACACCATATATTTT. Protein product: CAISEPTLSGNTIYF.

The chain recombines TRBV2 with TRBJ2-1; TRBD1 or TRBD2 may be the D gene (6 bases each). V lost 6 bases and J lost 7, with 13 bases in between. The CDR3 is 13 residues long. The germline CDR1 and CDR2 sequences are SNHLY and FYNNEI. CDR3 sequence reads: CASSRGPGNEQFF. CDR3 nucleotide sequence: TGTGCCAGCAGCCGGGGGCCCGGAAATGAGCAGTTCTTC.

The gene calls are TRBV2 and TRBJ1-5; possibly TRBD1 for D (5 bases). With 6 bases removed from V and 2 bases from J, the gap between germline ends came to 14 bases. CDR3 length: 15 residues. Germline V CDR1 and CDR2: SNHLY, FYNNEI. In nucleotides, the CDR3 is TGTGCCAGCAGGGGACTTCCTGAGGGCAATCAGCCCCAGCATTTT. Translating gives CASRGLPEGNQPQHF.

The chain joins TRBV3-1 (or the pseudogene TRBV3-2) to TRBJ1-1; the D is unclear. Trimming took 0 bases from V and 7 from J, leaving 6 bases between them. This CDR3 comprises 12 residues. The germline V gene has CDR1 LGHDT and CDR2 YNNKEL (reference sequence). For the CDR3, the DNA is TGTGCCAGCAGCCAAGAAAGTAGTGAAGCTTTCTTT. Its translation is CASSQESSEAFF.